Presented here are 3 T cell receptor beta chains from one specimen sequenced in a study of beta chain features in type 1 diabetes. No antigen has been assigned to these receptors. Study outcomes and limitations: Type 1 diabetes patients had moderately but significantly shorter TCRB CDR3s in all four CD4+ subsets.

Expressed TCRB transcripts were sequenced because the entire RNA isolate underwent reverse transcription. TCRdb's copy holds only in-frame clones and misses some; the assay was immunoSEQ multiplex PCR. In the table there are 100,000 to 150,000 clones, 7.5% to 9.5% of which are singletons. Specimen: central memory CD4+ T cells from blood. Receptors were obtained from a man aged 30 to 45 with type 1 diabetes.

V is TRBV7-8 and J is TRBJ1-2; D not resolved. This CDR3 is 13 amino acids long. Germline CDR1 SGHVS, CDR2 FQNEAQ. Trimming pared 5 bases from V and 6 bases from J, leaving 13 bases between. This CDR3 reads CASSPAAVHGYTF. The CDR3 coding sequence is TGTGCCAGCAGCCCAGCGGCTGTTCATGGCTACACCTTC.

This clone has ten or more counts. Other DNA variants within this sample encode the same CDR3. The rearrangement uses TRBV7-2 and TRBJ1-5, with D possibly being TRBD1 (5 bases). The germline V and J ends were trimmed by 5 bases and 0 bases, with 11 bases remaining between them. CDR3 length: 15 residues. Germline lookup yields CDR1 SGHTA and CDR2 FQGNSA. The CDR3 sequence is CASSAQGNSNQPQHF. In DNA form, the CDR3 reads TGTGCCAGCAGCGCTCAGGGTAATAGCAATCAGCCCCAGCATTTT.

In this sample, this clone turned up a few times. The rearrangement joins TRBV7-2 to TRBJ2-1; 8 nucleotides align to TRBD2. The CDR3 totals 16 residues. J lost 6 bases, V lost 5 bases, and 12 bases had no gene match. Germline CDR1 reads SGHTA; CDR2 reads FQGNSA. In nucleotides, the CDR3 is TGTGCCAGCAGCCTCGGGGGGGCTGGGGCTCCCAATGAGCAGTTCTTC. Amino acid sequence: CASSLGGAGAPNEQFF.